This T cell receptor (beta chain) is drawn from a study of CD8 T cells in ankylosing spondylitis (TCRdb year 2017). For the wider study: The study profiled T cell receptor beta repertoires in healthy donors and ankylosing spondylitis patients to find disease-linked TCR variants. Peripheral blood samples were taken, and synovial fluid was additionally collected from ankylosing spondylitis patients. In total, the full study cohort was made up of some 110 healthy donors and 25 or so ankylosing spondylitis patients.

Broad study findings and their caveats: A CD8+ phenotype was shown by the disease-linked clones, which were found at relatively low frequencies in peripheral blood. Some TCR beta motif variants had previously been reported in synovial fluid and blood of reactive arthritis patients, which suggested common disease-initiation mechanisms. A TCR beta motif of several highly homologous amino acid variants appeared characteristic of blood from ankylosing spondylitis patients. According to the report, matched synovial fluid samples from ankylosing spondylitis patients were significantly enriched for the disease-linked clones.

The table lists this clonotype with a few counts. No antigen is known for it. Base qualities are missing; no much larger clone stands one base away. V has 2 bases trimmed and J has 5 bases trimmed; junction bases matching no gene number 11. The CDR3 has 16 amino acids, counting the end cysteine and phenylalanine. The kept DNA is CDR3 alone, 48 bases in frame from the first base. The germline V gene sets CDR1 to SGHTA and CDR2 to FQGNSA. TCRdb lists the instrument as Illumina HiSeq 2500. Quantitative 5'-RACE with molecular barcodes was the method used to prepare the TCR beta libraries. Regarding the original processing steps: To identify disease-linked TCR variants, a new computational method was used, one built on a probabilistic model of VDJ rearrangement. The raw public data were reprocessed by TCRdb itself: fastp quality trimming at Q25, MiXCR clonotype calling, in-frame beta chains only. Rows with one shared CDR3 protein collapse into an entry with the most common genes and DNA. The V and J calls here are based on TCRdb, not the publication. Counted in this sample were more than 650,000 distinct CDR3 sequences; approximately 10% of them appeared once. The top ten constitute roughly 0.51% of the sample.

Here the chain combines TRBV7-2 and TRBJ2-7; TRBD1 fits 8 bases in the junction. This receptor was identified in a male donor with ankylosing spondylitis. The specimen sequenced was blood, either unsorted or a sorted T cell fraction (not recorded which). The DNA reads TGTGCCAGCAGCTTACCCCCCGGACAGGGAGACCACGAGCAGTACTTC. Its product reads: CASSLPPGQGDHEQYF.